This entry concerns a single T cell receptor (beta chain). This record belongs to a study of blood T cell repertoires in COVID-19. Study-wide context: From the United States, Italy and Spain came samples of acute and convalescent COVID-19. Sources were T cells, B-cell-depleted T cells, or PBMCs; the material itself was cDNA or gDNA.

The authors' processing: Estimated nucleated cell counts came from reference gene primer amplification. Some clones are missing from TCRdb's copy, which holds only in-frame ones; the method was immunoSEQ multiplex PCR. V and J calls and clone size are copied from that table; D and trimming were computed from the DNA. The sample yields 97,000 or so clones, roughly nine tenths seen once. Trimming took 1 base from V and 8 from J, leaving 6 bases between them. The CDR3 loop spans 12 amino acids. Germline V gene data show CDR1 as SGHNT and CDR2 as YENEEA. V is TRBV11-3 and J is TRBJ2-1; tentative D call: TRBD2 (6 bases). Source material: peripheral blood. This clonotype originated in a man in his sixties with acute or convalescent COVID-19. The CDR3 nucleotides are TGTGCCAGCAGCTTAGGGAGGGATGAGCAGTTCTTC. The encoded protein is CASSLGRDEQFF.